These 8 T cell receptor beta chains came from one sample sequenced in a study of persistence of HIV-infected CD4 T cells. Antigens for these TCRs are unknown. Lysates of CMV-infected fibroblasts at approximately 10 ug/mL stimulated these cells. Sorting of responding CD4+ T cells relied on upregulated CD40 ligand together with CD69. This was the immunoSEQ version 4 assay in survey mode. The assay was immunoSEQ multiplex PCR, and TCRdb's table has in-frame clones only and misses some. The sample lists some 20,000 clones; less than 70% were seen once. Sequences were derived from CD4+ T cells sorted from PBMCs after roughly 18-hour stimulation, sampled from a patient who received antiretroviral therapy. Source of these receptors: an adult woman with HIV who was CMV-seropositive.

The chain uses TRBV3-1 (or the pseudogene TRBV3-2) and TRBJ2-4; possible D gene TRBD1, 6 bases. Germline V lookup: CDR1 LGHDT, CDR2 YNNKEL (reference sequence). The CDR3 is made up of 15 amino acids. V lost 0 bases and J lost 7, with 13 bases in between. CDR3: CASSQDRNRVNIQYF. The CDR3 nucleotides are TGTGCCAGCAGCCAAGATAGAAACAGGGTTAACATTCAGTACTTC.

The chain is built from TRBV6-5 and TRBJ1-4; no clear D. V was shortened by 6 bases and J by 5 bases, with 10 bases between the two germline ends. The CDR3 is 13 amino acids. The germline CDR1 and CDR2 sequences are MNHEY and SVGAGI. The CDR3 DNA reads TGTGCCAGCAGCAGAGGACTGAATGAAAAACTGTTTTTT. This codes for CASSRGLNEKLFF.

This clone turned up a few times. CDR3 residues: CASSQGSTYTEAFF. The CDR3 DNA is TGTGCCAGCTCCCAGGGGAGCACCTACACTGAAGCTTTCTTT. The chain has TRBV18 and TRBJ1-1, with D possibly TRBD1 on 6 matching bases. CDR3 size: 14 residues. CDR1 and CDR2 (germline): KGHSH, LQKENI. The germline V and J ends were trimmed by 6 bases and 3 bases, with 14 bases remaining between them. Full variable domain (remainder filled in from reference TRBV18 and TRBJ1-1): NAGVMQNPRHLVRRRGQEARLRCSPMKGHSHVYWYRQLPEEGLKFMVYLQKENIIDESGMPKERFSAEFPKEGPSILRIQQVVRGDSAAYFCASSQGSTYTEAFFGQGTRLTVV.

The CDR3 protein is CASSSGTSGTDTQYF. In nucleotides, the CDR3 is TGTGCCAGCAGCAGCGGGACTAGCGGTACAGATACGCAGTATTTT. The chain uses TRBV7-8 and TRBJ2-3; TRBD2 aligns across 11 bases. CDR3 length: 15 residues. Germline V gene sequence: CDR1 SGHVS, CDR2 FQNEAQ. V dropped 5 bases and J dropped 3; count of bases not matched to a gene: 4. Supplemented by reference TRBV7-8 and TRBJ2-3, the full variable domain reads GAGVSQSPRYKVAKRGQDVALRCDPISGHVSLFWYQQALGQGPEFLTYFQNEAQLDKSGLPSDRFFAERPEGSVSTLKIQRTQQEDSAVYLCASSSGTSGTDTQYFGPGTRLTVL.

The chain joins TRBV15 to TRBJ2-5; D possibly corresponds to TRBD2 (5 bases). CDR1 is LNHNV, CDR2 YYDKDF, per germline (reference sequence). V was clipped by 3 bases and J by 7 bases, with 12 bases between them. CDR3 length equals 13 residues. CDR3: CATSSPVEGTQYF. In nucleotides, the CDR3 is TGTGCCACCAGCAGCCCGGTCGAGGGGACCCAGTACTTC. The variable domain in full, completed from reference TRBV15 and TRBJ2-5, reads DAMVIQNPRYQVTQFGKPVTLSCSQTLNHNVMYWYQQKSSQAPKLLFHYYDKDFNNEADTPDNFQSRRPNTSFCFLDIRSPGLGDTAMYLCATSSPVEGTQYFGPGTRLLVL.

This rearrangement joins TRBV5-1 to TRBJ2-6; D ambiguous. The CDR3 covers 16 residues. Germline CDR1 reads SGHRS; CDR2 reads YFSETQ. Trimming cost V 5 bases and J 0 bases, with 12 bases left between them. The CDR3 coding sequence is TGCGCCAGCAGGGATAACTTGCTCTCTGGGGCCAACGTCCTGACTTTC. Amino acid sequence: CASRDNLLSGANVLTF.

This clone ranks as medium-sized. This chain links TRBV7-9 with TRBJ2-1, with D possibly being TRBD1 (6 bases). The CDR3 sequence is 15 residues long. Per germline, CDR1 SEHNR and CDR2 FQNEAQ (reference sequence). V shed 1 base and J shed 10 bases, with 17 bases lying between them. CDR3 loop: CASSLEGDIGWEQFF. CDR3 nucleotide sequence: TGTGCCAGCAGCTTAGAGGGGGATATCGGATGGGAGCAGTTCTTC.

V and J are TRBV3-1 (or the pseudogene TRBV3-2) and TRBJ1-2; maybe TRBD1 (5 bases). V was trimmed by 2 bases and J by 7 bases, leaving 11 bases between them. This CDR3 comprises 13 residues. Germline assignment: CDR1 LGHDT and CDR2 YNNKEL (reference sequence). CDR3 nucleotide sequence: TGTGCCAGCAGCCAAAGTTCGGGGACTGGCTACACCTTC. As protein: CASSQSSGTGYTF.